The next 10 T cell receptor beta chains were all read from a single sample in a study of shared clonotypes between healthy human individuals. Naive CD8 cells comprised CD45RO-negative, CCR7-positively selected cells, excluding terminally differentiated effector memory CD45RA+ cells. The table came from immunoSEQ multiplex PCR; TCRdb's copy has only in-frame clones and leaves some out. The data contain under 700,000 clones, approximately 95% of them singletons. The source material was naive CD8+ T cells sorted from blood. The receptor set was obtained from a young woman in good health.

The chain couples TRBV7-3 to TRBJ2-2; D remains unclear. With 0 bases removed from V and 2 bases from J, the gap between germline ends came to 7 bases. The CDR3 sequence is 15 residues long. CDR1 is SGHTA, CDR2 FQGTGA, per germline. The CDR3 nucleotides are TGTGCCAGCAGCTTAACAGGAACTAACACCGGGGAGCTGTTTTTT. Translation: CASSLTGTNTGELFF. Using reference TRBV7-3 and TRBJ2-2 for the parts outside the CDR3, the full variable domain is GAGVSQTPSNKVTEKGKYVELRCDPISGHTALYWYRQSLGQGPEFLIYFQGTGAADDSGLPNDRFFAVRPEGSVSTLKIQRTERGDSAVYLCASSLTGTNTGELFFGEGSRLTVL.

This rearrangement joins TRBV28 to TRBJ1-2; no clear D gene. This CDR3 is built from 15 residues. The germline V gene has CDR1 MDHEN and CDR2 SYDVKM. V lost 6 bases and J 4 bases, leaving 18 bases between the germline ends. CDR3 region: CASSPPNTSPYGYTF. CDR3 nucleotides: TGTGCCAGCAGCCCTCCCAACACATCCCCCTATGGCTACACCTTC.

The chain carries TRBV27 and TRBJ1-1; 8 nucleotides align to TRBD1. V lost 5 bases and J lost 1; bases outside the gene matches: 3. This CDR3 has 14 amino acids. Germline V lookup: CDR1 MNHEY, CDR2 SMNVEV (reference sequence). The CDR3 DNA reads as TGTGCCAGCAGTGTACAGGGGGGGAACACTGAAGCTTTCTTT. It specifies CASSVQGGNTEAFF.

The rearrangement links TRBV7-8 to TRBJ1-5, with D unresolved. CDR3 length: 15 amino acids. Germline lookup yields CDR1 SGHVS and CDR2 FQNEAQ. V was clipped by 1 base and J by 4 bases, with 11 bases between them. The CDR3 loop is CASSLVLEGNQPQHF. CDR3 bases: TGTGCCAGCAGCTTAGTTCTGGAGGGAAATCAGCCCCAGCATTTT.

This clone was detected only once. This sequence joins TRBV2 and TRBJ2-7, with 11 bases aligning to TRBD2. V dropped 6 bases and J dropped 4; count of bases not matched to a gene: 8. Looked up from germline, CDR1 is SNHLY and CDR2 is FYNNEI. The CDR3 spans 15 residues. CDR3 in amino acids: CASRPTSGSGYEQYF. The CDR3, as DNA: TGTGCCAGCAGGCCAACTAGCGGGAGCGGGTACGAGCAGTACTTC.

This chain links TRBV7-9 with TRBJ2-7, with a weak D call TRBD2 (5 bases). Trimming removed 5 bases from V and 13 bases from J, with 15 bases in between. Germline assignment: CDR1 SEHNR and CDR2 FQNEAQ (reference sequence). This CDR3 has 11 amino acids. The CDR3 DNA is TGTGCCAGCAGCGGTGACGGGATCGGATACTTC. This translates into CASSGDGIGYF.

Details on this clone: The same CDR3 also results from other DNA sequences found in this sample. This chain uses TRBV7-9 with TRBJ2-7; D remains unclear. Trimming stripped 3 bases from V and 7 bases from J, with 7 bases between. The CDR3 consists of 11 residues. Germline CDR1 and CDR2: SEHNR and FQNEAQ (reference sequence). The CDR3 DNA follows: TGTGCCAGCAGCTTCGGTTCAGAGCAGTACTTC. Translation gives CASSFGSEQYF.

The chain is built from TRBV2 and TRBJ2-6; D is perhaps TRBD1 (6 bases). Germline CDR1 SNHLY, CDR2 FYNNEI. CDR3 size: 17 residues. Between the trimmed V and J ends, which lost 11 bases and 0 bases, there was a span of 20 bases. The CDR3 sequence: CAGLGWGHISGANVLTF. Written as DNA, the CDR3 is TGTGCCGGATTGGGGTGGGGACACATCTCTGGGGCCAACGTCCTGACTTTC.

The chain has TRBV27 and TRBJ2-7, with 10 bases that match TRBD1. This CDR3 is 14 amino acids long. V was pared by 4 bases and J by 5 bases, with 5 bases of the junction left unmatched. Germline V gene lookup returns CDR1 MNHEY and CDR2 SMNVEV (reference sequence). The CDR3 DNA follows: TGTGCCAGCAGTTCGGACAGGGGGGGAAACGAGCAGTACTTC. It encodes CASSSDRGGNEQYF.

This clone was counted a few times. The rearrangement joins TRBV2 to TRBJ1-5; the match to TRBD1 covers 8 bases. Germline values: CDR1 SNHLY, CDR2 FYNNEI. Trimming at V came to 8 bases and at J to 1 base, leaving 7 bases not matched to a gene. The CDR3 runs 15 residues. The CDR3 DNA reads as TGTGCCAGCTGCTGGACAGGGTGGAGCAATCAGCCCCAGCATTTT. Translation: CASCWTGWSNQPQHF.